Following are 19 T cell receptor beta chains from one sample sequenced in a study of Ad26.COV2.S vaccination and SARS-CoV-2 variants. Documented treatment: 15 to 20 received Ad26.COV2.S at low or high dose, single or two shots; about 5 received placebo; per-sample allocation not given. Material that was analyzed had been drawn on day 63 after the first vaccine or placebo injection. Assay: immunoSEQ multiplex PCR; the TCRdb copy retains only in-frame clones and omits some. The sample includes 450,000 to 550,000 clones, roughly 87% of them seen just once. The sample in question was peripheral blood, obtained in a trial of Ad26.COV2.S vaccine versus placebo. These TCRs come from a person aged 18 to 65 who received the Ad26.COV2.S COVID-19 vaccine or a placebo.

The chain is built from TRBV7-8 and TRBJ2-2; D is unclear. The CDR3 is made up of 14 amino acids. Germline loops: CDR1 SGHVS, CDR2 FQNEAQ. V was clipped by 5 bases and J by 0 bases, with 7 bases between them. The CDR3 DNA reads TGTGCCAGCAGCGCCCTAGCGAACACCGGGGAGCTGTTTTTT. This encodes CASSALANTGELFF.

J is TRBJ2-3 and V is TRBV12-3 or TRBV12-4; D call uncertain. CDR3 length: 13 residues. V was clipped by 6 bases and J by 1 base, with 8 bases between them. The DNA of the CDR3 is TGTGCCAGCAGACGGCAGGGCACAGATACGCAGTATTTT. It yields the protein CASRRQGTDTQYF.

The V and J genes are TRBV7-9 and TRBJ1-5; 7 nucleotides line up with TRBD1. The CDR3 totals 14 residues. Unmatched junction bases numbered 3, after V lost 5 bases and J lost 2 bases. Germline CDR1 is SEHNR and CDR2 is FQNEAQ (reference sequence). The CDR3 reads CASSTTGGNQPQHF. Here the CDR3 DNA reads TGTGCCAGCAGCACCACAGGGGGCAATCAGCCCCAGCATTTT.

This sequence joins TRBV18 and TRBJ2-5; D may be TRBD2 (6 bases). CDR3 length: 22 amino acids. Germline V gene data show CDR1 as KGHSH and CDR2 as LQKENI. The V and J ends lost 3 bases and 2 bases respectively, with 34 bases between them. The CDR3 DNA is TGTGCCAGCTCACCTCGTCGGGCTAGCGAAGGATTGATTGCCGCGACGCAAGAGACCCAGTACTTC. It encodes CASSPRRASEGLIAATQETQYF.

The chain combines TRBV30 with TRBJ1-3, with D tentatively TRBD1 (5 bases). V was trimmed by 6 bases and J by 0 bases, leaving 9 bases between them. CDR3 length equals 13 residues. CDR1 and CDR2 from the germline V gene are GTSNPN and SVGIG (reference sequence). CDR3 sequence reads: CACRDVSGNTIYF. The CDR3 region has the DNA TGTGCCTGCAGGGACGTCTCTGGAAACACCATATATTTT.

V usage is TRBV5-4 and J usage is TRBJ2-5; tentatively, D is TRBD2 (5 bases). The V and J ends lost 2 bases and 1 base respectively, with 12 bases between them. Germline CDR1 and CDR2: SGHNT and YYREEE (reference sequence). The CDR3 has 15 amino acids. The CDR3 sequence is CASSFGAEIQETQYF. CDR3 nucleotides: TGTGCCAGCAGCTTTGGAGCGGAAATCCAAGAGACCCAGTACTTC.

Worth noting for this clone: One end of the junction does not line up with germline, which may come from a read error. CDR3 loop: CASSLAGQSSEQYF. In DNA form, the CDR3 reads TGTGCCAGCAGCTTAGCGGGACAGTCCTCCGAGCAGTACTTC. The J gene is TRBJ2-7, the V gene TRBV7-9; TRBD1 matches 7 bases. Per the germline V gene, CDR1 is SEHNR and CDR2 is FQNEAQ (reference sequence). The CDR3 sequence is 14 residues long. The full variable domain, completed using reference TRBV7-9 and TRBJ2-7, is DTGVSQNPRHKITKRGQNVTFRCDPISEHNRLYWYRQTLGQGPEFLTYFQNEAQLEKSRLLSDRFSAERPKGSFSTLEIQRTEQGDSAMYLCASSLAGQSSEQYFGPGTRLTVT.

The chain joins TRBV29-1 to TRBJ2-4, with TRBD2 as a possible D gene (6 bases). The CDR3 extends over 12 amino acids. Trimming removed 6 bases at V and 2 bases at J, with 8 bases between. Looked up from germline, CDR1 is SQVTM and CDR2 is ANQGSEA. The CDR3 region is CSVEGSKNIQYF. The CDR3 DNA is TGCAGCGTGGAGGGTTCCAAAAACATTCAGTACTTC.

The rearrangement joins TRBV9 to TRBJ2-2; the match to TRBD2 covers 11 bases. This CDR3 has 19 amino acids. CDR1 and CDR2 (germline): SGDLS, YYNGEE. V lost 4 bases to trimming and J lost 1 base; unmatched junction nucleotides: 12. The CDR3 nucleotides read TGTGCCAGCAGCCCCCAGGGGCTAGCGGGGGGCCGGAACACCGGGGAGCTGTTTTTT. This gives the protein CASSPQGLAGGRNTGELFF.

The chain links TRBV2 to TRBJ2-4; possible D gene TRBD1, 5 bases. V was trimmed by 6 bases and J by 2 bases, leaving 14 bases between them. CDR1 and CDR2 (germline): SNHLY, FYNNEI. CDR3 length: 15 amino acids. The CDR3 region has the DNA TGTGCCAGCAGCGCAGGGTCCTGGACCAAAAACATTCAGTACTTC. Protein sequence: CASSAGSWTKNIQYF.

The gene calls are TRBV2 and TRBJ2-7; 10 bases are a match to TRBD1. The length of the CDR3 is 14 residues. V dropped 8 bases and J dropped 6; count of bases not matched to a gene: 10. The V gene's germline CDR1 is SNHLY and CDR2 FYNNEI. Here the CDR3 reads CASRRQGALFEQYF. In DNA form, the CDR3 reads TGTGCCAGCCGGAGACAGGGGGCGCTTTTCGAGCAGTACTTC.

The chain uses TRBV30 and TRBJ1-5; no clear D gene. The germline V gene has CDR1 GTSNPN and CDR2 SVGIG (reference sequence). This CDR3 region has 14 residues. V was cut by 1 base and J by 3 bases, with 10 bases left in between. CDR3: CAWSGGRYNQPQHF. The CDR3 DNA is TGTGCCTGGAGTGGAGGACGGTACAATCAGCCCCAGCATTTT.

CDR3 in amino acids: CASSRGQGNSPLHF. For the CDR3, the DNA is TGCGCCAGCAGCAGGGGACAGGGTAATTCACCCCTCCACTTT. The rearrangement joins TRBV4-3 to TRBJ1-6, with TRBD1 identical over 9 bases. Germline assignment: CDR1 LGHNA and CDR2 YSLEER. The V segment lost 5 bases and the J segment 6 bases; nucleotides outside the gene matches: 2. This CDR3 comprises 14 residues.

V and J are TRBV2 and TRBJ1-5, with a possible D match to TRBD1 (5 bases). CDR1 is SNHLY, CDR2 FYNNEI, per germline. The length of the CDR3 is 13 residues. Trimming cost V 7 bases and J 6 bases, with 13 bases left between them. The CDR3 DNA sequence: TGTGCCAGCACGCGGGGGAAGGTTCAGCCCCAGCATTTT. Encoded protein: CASTRGKVQPQHF.

V and J are TRBV7-2 and TRBJ1-5; D is unclear. Germline V gene lookup returns CDR1 SGHTA and CDR2 FQGNSA. Deletions cut 4 bases from V and 1 base from J, with 11 bases between. This CDR3 has 15 residues. The CDR3 nucleotides read TGTGCCAGCAGCTCGTGGGCAGAGAGCAATCAGCCCCAGCATTTT. Its translation is CASSSWAESNQPQHF.

V gene TRBV5-8 combines with J gene TRBJ2-5; 7 positions match TRBD2. The CDR3 runs 15 residues. Germline V CDR1 and CDR2: SGHTS, YDEGEE. V dropped 4 bases and J dropped 4; count of bases not matched to a gene: 10. CDR3 sequence reads: CASSMTGWGGETQYF. Here the CDR3 DNA reads TGTGCCAGCAGCATGACCGGTTGGGGGGGAGAGACCCAGTACTTC. Using reference TRBV5-8 and TRBJ2-5 for the parts outside the CDR3, the full variable domain is EAGVTQSPTHLIKTRGQQATLRCSPISGHTSVYWYQQALGLGLQFLLWYDEGEERNRGNFPPRFSGRQFPNYSSELNVNALELEDSALYLCASSMTGWGGETQYFGPGTRLLVL.

The rearrangement joins TRBV7-3 to TRBJ2-2; 10 nucleotides align to TRBD2. CDR3 length equals 19 residues. Germline V gene data show CDR1 as SGHTA and CDR2 as FQGTGA. J was trimmed by 3 bases and V by 2 bases; bases with no gene match: 12. The chain's CDR3 is CASSLEAAGGPLDTGELFF. The CDR3 DNA is TGTGCCAGCAGCTTAGAGGCAGCGGGGGGGCCTCTGGACACCGGGGAGCTGTTTTTT.

The chain has TRBV6-1 and TRBJ1-1; D not certain. The germline V and J ends were trimmed by 3 bases and 2 bases, with 13 bases remaining between them. The germline V gene encodes CDR1 MNHNS and CDR2 SASEGT. CDR3 length equals 15 residues. The CDR3 sequence: CASSERGRANTEAFF. The CDR3 DNA sequence: TGTGCCAGCAGTGAGCGTGGGAGAGCAAACACTGAAGCTTTCTTT.

Regarding this clone: Distinct nucleotide sequences in the sample also encode this CDR3. The chain is built from TRBV18 and TRBJ2-7; D unclear. Trimming shortened V by 3 bases and J by 4 bases, and 13 bases separated the two germline ends. Germline CDR1 reads KGHSH; CDR2 reads LQKENI. This CDR3 contains 14 residues. In DNA, the CDR3 is TGTGCCAGCTCACCCTCGAGGACGGATTACGAGCAGTACTTC. This translates into CASSPSRTDYEQYF.